A selection of T cell receptor beta chains follows, all from one sample in a study of T cell responses to AZD1222 COVID-19 vaccine. Repertoires were generated with immunoSEQ multiplex PCR, while TCRdb's copy carries only in-frame clones and drops some. Of about 150,000 clones in the sample, roughly nine tenths were seen once. The material sequenced was peripheral blood, taken after recovery from COVID-19. These receptors were obtained from an adult who had recovered from COVID-19. The CDR3 runs from the conserved cysteine through the conserved F or W. D genes are given only for firm matches. Size values are once, few and many counts, or a class for expanded clones, and some rows have none.

abundance	v_gene	j_gene	d_gene	CDR3nt	CDR3aa
NA	TRBV20-1	TRBJ2-5	TRBD1	TGCAGTGTAGGGGGCGGTGAGACCCAGTACTTC	CSVGGGETQYF
NA	TRBV2	TRBJ2-7	TRBD2	TGTGCCAGCAGTGGGCCTAGCGGACTGTACGAGCAGTACTTC	CASSGPSGLYEQYF
NA	TRBV6-1	TRBJ2-3	TRBD1	TGTGCCAGCAGTGAATCCGGGACAGGGGTTTCAGATACGCAGTATTTT	CASSESGTGVSDTQYF
NA	TRBV18	TRBJ1-2	NA	TGTGCCAGCTCACCACCGATGGGGAACTATGGCTACACCTTC	CASSPPMGNYGYTF
NA	TRBV2	TRBJ2-1	NA	TGTGCCAGCAGTGAAGCCTTCAATGAGCAGTTCTTC	CASSEAFNEQFF
NA	TRBV6-1	TRBJ1-2	NA	TGTGCCAGCAGTGAAACGGGGGTGAATGGCTACACCTTC	CASSETGVNGYTF
NA	TRBV11-3	TRBJ1-1	NA	TGTGCCAGCAGCTTGTCCAGAGGGAACACTGAAGCTTTCTTT	CASSLSRGNTEAFF
NA	TRBV7-9	TRBJ2-5	TRBD1	TGTGCCAGCAGCTTAGTAACAGGGGGAGAGACCCAGTACTTC	CASSLVTGGETQYF
NA	TRBV6-5	TRBJ2-2	NA	TGTGCCAGCAGTTACTTAGGTCCCTGGAACACCGGGGAGCTGTTTTTT	CASSYLGPWNTGELFF
few	TRBV3-1/TRBV3-2	TRBJ1-2	NA	TGTGCCAGCAGCAGCAACTATGGCTACACCTTC	CASSSNYGYTF
NA	TRBV7-6	TRBJ2-1	NA	TGTGCCAGCAGCTTCGACGGGGACTCCTACAATGAGCAGTTCTTC	CASSFDGDSYNEQFF
NA	TRBV5-6	TRBJ2-7	NA	TGTGCCAGCAGCTTGGAACCAGGAACTTCCTACGAGCAGTACTTC	CASSLEPGTSYEQYF
NA	TRBV3-1/TRBV3-2	TRBJ1-4	TRBD1	TGTGCCAGCAGCTCACCACAGGGGCTAAGTAATGAAAAACTGTTTTTT	CASSSPQGLSNEKLFF
NA	TRBV12-3/TRBV12-4	TRBJ1-3	NA	TGTGCCAGCACCCCGTGGAGTGGAAACACCATATATTTT	CASTPWSGNTIYF
NA	TRBV10-2	TRBJ1-1	TRBD1	TGCGCCAGCAGTGAGCAGGGGGCAGACACTGAAGCTTTCTTT	CASSEQGADTEAFF
NA	TRBV5-4	TRBJ2-1	NA	TGTGCCAGCAGACGTGGGCGCGATGAGCAGTTCTTC	CASRRGRDEQFF
NA	TRBV9	TRBJ2-2	NA	TGTGCCAGCAGCGTAGAGGGAGGTCGGACAGAGGAGCTGTTTTTT	CASSVEGGRTEELFF
NA	TRBV7-2	TRBJ2-7	TRBD1	TGTGCCAGCAGCCCGGGGACAGGGTTCTCCTACGAGCAGTACTTC	CASSPGTGFSYEQYF
NA	TRBV2	TRBJ2-7	NA	TGTGCCAGCAGTGAAGTTAGTTACGGCGAGCAGTACTTC	CASSEVSYGEQYF
NA	TRBV6-5	TRBJ1-2	NA	TGTGCCAGCAGTTCGGCAGGGCTCTATTATGGCTACACCTTC	CASSSAGLYYGYTF
NA	TRBV5-1	TRBJ2-5	NA	TGCGCCAGCAGCTTGAAGGGGGACCAAGAGACCCAGTACTTC	CASSLKGDQETQYF
NA	TRBV7-7	TRBJ2-2	NA	TGTGCCAGCAGCTTAGCAGGCGGGGAGCTGTTTTTT	CASSLAGGELFF
NA	TRBV6-5	TRBJ1-1	NA	TGTGCCAGCAGTTTACTAGGGCCTGGGACTGAAGCTTTCTTT	CASSLLGPGTEAFF
NA	TRBV29-1	TRBJ2-5	TRBD1	TGCAGCCTTTTGACAGGGACCCAAGAGACCCAGTACTTC	CSLLTGTQETQYF
NA	TRBV7-3	TRBJ2-1	TRBD2	TGTGCCAGCAGCGAGCGGGGGTCCTACAATGAGCAGTTCTTC	CASSERGSYNEQFF
NA	TRBV5-4	TRBJ1-1	NA	TGTGCCAGCAGCTTGGTAAACAGAAAAAACACTGAAGCTTTCTTT	CASSLVNRKNTEAFF
NA	TRBV5-1	TRBJ1-1	TRBD1	TGCGCCAGCAGCTTCGACAGGGGAGTCACTGAAGCTTTCTTT	CASSFDRGVTEAFF
NA	TRBV10-1	TRBJ1-1	NA	TGCGCCAGCAGTGATTACGCATTAGGGAACACTGAAGCTTTCTTT	CASSDYALGNTEAFF
NA	TRBV13	TRBJ1-1	NA	TGTGCCAGCAGCTTACGGGGTCCCACTGAAGCTTTCTTT	CASSLRGPTEAFF
once	TRBV6-5	TRBJ2-7	TRBD1	TGTGCCAGCAGTTACGGACAGGGGGGAGGCTACGAGCAGTACTTC	CASSYGQGGGYEQYF
once	TRBV9	TRBJ1-5	NA	TGTGCCAGCAGCCCGGAGGTTTCCAATCAGCCCCAGCATTTT	CASSPEVSNQPQHF
NA	TRBV25-1	TRBJ2-3	NA	TGTGCCAGCAGTGAAGGCGGCGGGCACACAGATACGCAGTATTTT	CASSEGGGHTDTQYF
once	TRBV24-1	TRBJ2-2	TRBD1	TGTGCCACCAGTGACCCTGGACAGGCGAACACCGGGGAGCTGTTTTTT	CATSDPGQANTGELFF
NA	TRBV5-4	TRBJ2-1	NA	TGTGCCAGCAGCTTGCAGGGGAAAAACAATGAGCAGTTCTTC	CASSLQGKNNEQFF
NA	TRBV2	TRBJ1-1	NA	TGTGCCAGCATTAGGGACGGCGACACTGAAGCTTTCTTT	CASIRDGDTEAFF
NA	TRBV29-1	TRBJ2-2	NA	TGCAGCGTCGGACAGCTCGCGAACACCGGGGAGCTGTTTTTT	CSVGQLANTGELFF
NA	TRBV7-6	TRBJ2-5	TRBD2	TGTGCCAGCAGCTCCCGGACTAGCGGACTCCAAGAGACCCAGTACTTC	CASSSRTSGLQETQYF
NA	TRBV18	TRBJ2-7	NA	TGTGCCAGCTCACCATCGGACGGCTACGAGCAGTACTTC	CASSPSDGYEQYF
NA	TRBV9	TRBJ1-3	NA	TGTGCCAGCAGCGTAGCCTCAGGGCCCACCATATATTTT	CASSVASGPTIYF
NA	TRBV10-3	TRBJ1-1	NA	TGTGCGACCAGAGGGACCGAGAACACTGAAGCTTTCTTT	CATRGTENTEAFF
NA	TRBV11-3	TRBJ2-1	TRBD2	TGTGCCAGCAGCTTAGCTCCCGGGACTAGCGGGGCCACCTACAATGAGCAGTTCTTC	CASSLAPGTSGATYNEQFF